The 23 T cell receptor beta chains in this list originate from one sample, sequenced in a study of CD8+CD57+ T cells in acquired aplastic anemia. Individuals selected for sequencing had exhibited CD8+CD57+ cell expansion on flow cytometry. TCR beta VDJ and CDR3 were profiled, and genomic DNA was the template. TCRdb reprocessed the reads via MiXCR and lists one record per CDR3 protein. In the table there are 150,000 to 200,000 distinct CDR3 sequences, about 45% of which are singletons. Sample: sorted CD4+, CD8+, or CD8+CD57+ T cells (not recorded which) from PBMCs. The receptors were sampled from a human donor with aplastic anemia.

Ten or more counts support this clonotype. This rearrangement joins TRBV5-6 to TRBJ1-4; D perhaps matches TRBD1 (5 bases). Between the trimmed V and J ends, which lost 2 bases and 7 bases, there was a span of 12 bases. The germline CDR1 and CDR2 sequences are SGHDT and YYEEEE. This CDR3 spans 14 amino acids. CDR3: CASSFGTGGEKLFF. CDR3 sequence (DNA): TGTGCCAGCAGCTTCGGGACGGGCGGTGAAAAACTGTTTTTT.

This clonotype showed up many times. The rearrangement links TRBV6-1 to TRBJ1-1; the D is unclear. Germline assignment: CDR1 MNHNS and CDR2 SASEGT. CDR3 length: 13 residues. Between the trimmed V and J ends, which lost 5 bases and 1 base, there was a span of 8 bases. The chain's CDR3 is CASSFPANTEAFF. DNA of the CDR3: TGTGCCAGCAGTTTCCCTGCGAACACTGAAGCTTTCTTT.

In this sample, this clonotype turned up many times. V usage is TRBV19 and J usage is TRBJ1-2; the D gene is possibly TRBD1 (5 bases). This CDR3 is 14 amino acids long. Germline V gene lookup returns CDR1 LNHDA and CDR2 SQIVND (reference sequence). Trimming took 8 bases from V and 4 from J, leaving 17 bases between them. CDR3 loop: CASGMLGGGYGYTF. CDR3 in DNA: TGTGCCAGTGGCATGTTGGGGGGAGGCTATGGCTACACCTTC.

J is TRBJ2-1 and V is TRBV11-2, with D perhaps matching TRBD2 (7 bases). Trimming took 6 bases from V and 10 from J, leaving 28 bases between them. Germline CDR1 and CDR2: SGHAT and FQNNGV. CDR3 length equals 17 residues. The CDR3 DNA reads TGTGCCAGCAGTCGAGACTTGGGAGGGGGTGGAATCGGAGAGCAGTTCTTC. The encoded protein is CASSRDLGGGGIGEQFF. The full variable domain, in which reference TRBV11-2 and TRBJ2-1 provide the parts outside the CDR3, is EAGVAQSPRYKIIEKRQSVAFWCNPISGHATLYWYQQILGQGPKLLIQFQNNGVVDDSQLPKDRFSAERLKGVDSTLKIQPAKLEDSAVYLCASSRDLGGGGIGEQFFGPGTRLTVL.

The sample holds many counts of this clonotype. The V call is TRBV5-1, the J call TRBJ1-2, with 7 nucleotides matching TRBD1. After removal of 0 bases from V and 3 bases from J, the junction contained 11 bases not matched to a gene. CDR1 SGHRS and CDR2 YFSETQ come from the germline V gene. The length of the CDR3 is 17 residues. As DNA, the CDR3 is TGCGCCAGCAGCTTGGCTGGGAAGATTGGGACAGACTATGGCTACACCTTC. Residues: CASSLAGKIGTDYGYTF.

Regarding this clonotype: At one end, the junction sequence differs from germline, possibly due to a read error. The chain joins TRBV29-1 to TRBJ1-2; D is possibly TRBD1 (6 bases). Germline loops: CDR1 SQVTM, CDR2 ANQGSEA. The CDR3 totals 11 residues. CDR3 bases: TGCAGCGTTGAGAGGTCGGGACACAGTGCCTTC. Translating gives CSVERSGHSAF. The variable domain in full, completed from reference TRBV29-1 and TRBJ1-2, reads SAVISQKPSRDICQRGTSLTIQCQVDSQVTMMFWYRQQPGQSLTLIATANQGSEATYESGFVIDKFPISRPNLTFSTLTVSNMSPEDSSIYLCSVERSGHSAFGSGTRLTVV.

This chain joins TRBV11-1 and TRBJ2-7; 8 bases are a match to TRBD2. Germline-derived CDR1 and CDR2 are SGHAT and FQDESV (reference sequence). Trimming took 5 bases from V and 3 from J; bases not matched to a gene: 12. The CDR3 sequence is 16 residues long. The DNA of the CDR3 is TGTGCCAGCAGCCCTCCGAGTCAGCGGGGGTTCTACGAGCAGTACTTC. It translates to CASSPPSQRGFYEQYF.

This clonotype was found many times. The genes are TRBV5-8 and TRBJ2-1; either TRBD1 or TRBD2 may supply D (5 bases each). V gave up 3 bases and J gave up 7 bases, with 14 bases separating them. CDR3 size: 14 residues. Germline V lookup: CDR1 SGHTS, CDR2 YDEGEE. CDR3 region: CASSSGLQGNEQFF. CDR3 sequence (DNA): TGTGCCAGCAGCTCGGGGCTACAAGGAAATGAGCAGTTCTTC.

Only one count was recorded for this clonotype. The gene calls are TRBV5-1 and TRBJ1-1; D unclear. The length of the CDR3 is 13 residues. Looked up from germline, CDR1 is SGHRS and CDR2 is YFSETQ. Trimming removed 6 bases from V and 0 bases from J, with 9 bases in between. CDR3: CASKLSLNTEAFF. CDR3 DNA sequence: TGCGCCAGCAAACTCAGCTTGAACACTGAAGCTTTCTTT.

This clonotype was counted ten times or more. The chain has TRBV5-5 and TRBJ1-2, with a weak D call TRBD1 (5 bases). There are 14 residues in the CDR3. Looked up from germline, CDR1 is SGHKS and CDR2 is YYEKEE (reference sequence). V lost 0 bases and J lost 8, with 14 bases in between. CDR3 protein: CASSLVAGLLGYTF. CDR3 sequence (DNA): TGTGCCAGCAGCTTGGTCGCAGGGCTATTAGGCTACACCTTC.

This rearrangement joins TRBV20-1 to TRBJ2-2; D uncertain. V was clipped by 5 bases and J by 7 bases, with 5 bases between them. The CDR3 covers 10 residues. Germline CDR1 and CDR2: DFQATT and SNEGSKA (reference sequence). CDR3: CSAVGGELFF. The DNA of the CDR3 is TGCAGTGCTGTAGGCGGGGAGCTGTTTTTT.

This clonotype came up many times. The rearrangement uses TRBV7-8 and TRBJ2-7; tentative D call: TRBD1 (5 bases). Germline CDR1 reads SGHVS; CDR2 reads FQNEAQ. The CDR3 totals 16 residues. V gave up 3 bases and J gave up 2 bases, with 17 bases separating them. The DNA of the CDR3 is TGTGCCAGCAGCTTGTCTAGGGGCAAGATTCCCTACGAGCAGTACTTC. Residues: CASSLSRGKIPYEQYF.

This chain connects TRBV2 to TRBJ1-5; 7 positions agree with TRBD1. The trim removed 6 bases at V and 0 bases at J, leaving 5 bases unmatched. Germline CDR1 is SNHLY and CDR2 is FYNNEI. The CDR3 extends over 15 amino acids. Written as DNA, the CDR3 is TGTGCCAGCAGGGGACAGACCTATAGCAATCAGCCCCAGCATTTT. Translation gives CASRGQTYSNQPQHF.

The chain is built from TRBV7-9 and TRBJ2-1; a weak D match, TRBD1 (5 bases). The germline V gene encodes CDR1 SEHNR and CDR2 FQNEAQ (reference sequence). The CDR3 loop spans 12 amino acids. Trimming took 4 bases from V and 9 from J, leaving 10 bases between them. CDR3 DNA: TGTGCCAGCAGCTCGCAGGGAACTGAGCAGTTCTTC. The encoded protein is CASSSQGTEQFF.

The genes are TRBV14 and TRBJ2-7; D is possibly TRBD2 (7 bases). Trimming took 0 bases from V and 3 from J, leaving 15 bases between them. This CDR3 has 16 amino acids. Germline loops: CDR1 SGHDN, CDR2 FVKESK. DNA of the CDR3: TGTGCCAGCAGCCAAGATGTGGGGGGGCCGATCTACGAGCAGTACTTC. Translation: CASSQDVGGPIYEQYF.

This clonotype appeared a few times. The chain joins TRBV2 to TRBJ1-6, with D possibly matching TRBD1 (5 bases). Germline V CDR1 and CDR2: SNHLY, FYNNEI. The CDR3 consists of 14 residues. The V end lost 7 bases, the J end lost 8 bases, and 15 bases lay between the germline ends. CDR3 protein: CASMVRQLYSPLHF. The CDR3 DNA sequence: TGTGCCAGCATGGTCCGACAGCTTTATTCACCCCTCCACTTT.

This clonotype was detected many times. This chain uses TRBV25-1 with TRBJ2-1, with 8 bases fitting TRBD1. V shed 2 bases, J shed 5 bases, and the junction held 8 bases outside the gene matches. Germline lookup yields CDR1 MGHDK and CDR2 SYGVNS. The CDR3 totals 16 residues. The CDR3 DNA reads as TGTGCCAGCAGTGAAGTTGGTTGGACAGGGCACAATGAGCAGTTCTTC. Its protein product is CASSEVGWTGHNEQFF.

The chain has TRBV20-1 and TRBJ2-5; D may be TRBD1 (5 bases). The CDR3 runs 13 residues. V was cut by 3 bases and J by 3 bases, with 11 bases left in between. CDR1 and CDR2 from the germline V gene are DFQATT and SNEGSKA (reference sequence). The CDR3: CSARYRLEETQYF. As DNA, the CDR3 is TGCAGTGCTAGGTACAGGCTCGAAGAGACCCAGTACTTC.

This clonotype showed up just a few times. The genes are TRBV3-1 and TRBJ2-2; D remains unclear. Trimming pared 0 bases from V and 3 bases from J, leaving 11 bases between. Germline V lookup: CDR1 LGHDT, CDR2 YNNKEL (reference sequence). CDR3 size: 16 residues. CDR3 region: CASSQDRGRYTGELFF. The CDR3 nucleotides read TGTGCCAGCAGCCAAGATAGAGGTCGCTACACCGGGGAGCTGTTTTTT. Full variable domain (remainder filled in from reference TRBV3-1 and TRBJ2-2): DTAVSQTPKYLVTQMGNDKSIKCEQNLGHDTMYWYKQDSKKFLKIMFSYNNKELIINETVPNRFSPKSPDKAHLNLHINSLELGDSAVYFCASSQDRGRYTGELFFGEGSRLTVL.

The CDR3 sequence: CASSSPGYGYTF. DNA of the CDR3: TGTGCCAGCAGCTCGCCAGGTTATGGCTACACCTTC. This chain uses TRBV7-9 with TRBJ1-2; D gene unclear. The V end lost 4 bases, the J end lost 5 bases, and 8 bases lay between the germline ends. This CDR3 comprises 12 residues. CDR1 is SEHNR and CDR2 is FQNEAQ in the germline V gene (reference sequence).

The chain combines TRBV5-1 with TRBJ1-2, with D hard to call. Germline assignment: CDR1 SGHRS and CDR2 YFSETQ. Trimming left V 4 bases short and J 8 bases short, with 18 bases between. This CDR3 contains 14 residues. CDR3 bases: TGCGCCAGCAGCCGTCGAGGACGGGATGAGGGCTACACCTTC. Its translation: CASSRRGRDEGYTF.

This clonotype was observed many times. The DNA for the CDR3 is TGTGCCAGCAGCCAAGGACAGGTTGGGGGCTACACCTTC. Encoded protein: CASSQGQVGGYTF. The genes are TRBV14 and TRBJ1-2; D possibly corresponds to TRBD1 (6 bases). The CDR3 has 13 residues. V was clipped by 1 base and J by 8 bases, with 11 bases between them. The germline gives CDR1 SGHDN, CDR2 FVKESK.

This clonotype showed up many times. The rearrangement uses TRBV6-1 and TRBJ2-7; D call uncertain. From germline, CDR1 is MNHNS and CDR2 SASEGT. V was pared by 6 bases and J by 0 bases, with 6 bases between. CDR3 length: 12 amino acids. Written as DNA, the CDR3 is TGTGCCAGCAGGCTCAGCTCCTACGAGCAGTACTTC. Its translation is CASRLSSYEQYF.